The present entry profiles one T cell receptor (beta chain) with its context. This CDR3 comprises 14 residues. Germline lookup yields CDR1 SGHRS and CDR2 YFSETQ. Trimming pared 4 bases from V and 3 bases from J, leaving 14 bases between. The sample originates from a study of blood T cell repertoires in COVID-19. Assay used: immunoSEQ multiplex PCR; TCRdb lists only in-frame clones, some missing. The sample includes roughly 150,000 clones, about 92% seen only once; the top ten take 2%. What was sequenced was peripheral blood. The clonotype was recovered from a woman aged 55-70 years with COVID-19, enrolled during active disease. The chain links TRBV5-1 to TRBJ2-7; D may be TRBD1 (6 bases). CDR3 coding DNA: TGCGCCAGCAGCCAACAGGGAAAGGGCTACGAGCAGTACTTC. Protein: CASSQQGKGYEQYF.